These T cell receptor beta chains were read from a single sample in a study of T cells in Graves' hyperthyroidism and ophthalmopathy. Using its own MiXCR run on the multiplex PCR reads, TCRdb lists one record per CDR3 protein. The sample yields fewer than 450,000 distinct CDR3 sequences, about a fifth seen once. The specimen sequenced was blood. These receptor sequences come from a man between 18 and 35 years old with Graves' ophthalmopathy. Both conserved end residues are trimmed from each CDR3.

V	J	CDR3
TRBV25-1	TRBJ1-1	ASSVDSEAF
TRBV6-1	TRBJ1-2	ASRFNYGYT
TRBV14	TRBJ2-5	ASSQEQLARETQY
TRBV5-4	TRBJ2-1	ASSAGGGQDNEQF
TRBV12-3/TRBV12-4	TRBJ2-2	ASSSVVAGGSGELF
TRBV7-9	TRBJ2-7	ASSQGASGVDEQY
TRBV4-1	TRBJ1-3	ASSLEQGVFGNTIY
TRBV20-1	TRBJ2-5	SGLAGVETQY
TRBV6-1	TRBJ2-7	ASSNLGNRATYEQY
TRBV20-1	TRBJ2-3	SATRLAGTDTQY
TRBV3-1	TRBJ1-3	ASSQGERNTIY
TRBV5-6	TRBJ2-7	ASSFLALGTYEQY
TRBV4-2	TRBJ1-2	ASSQEQEVPYGYT
TRBV12-3/TRBV12-4	TRBJ2-1	ASSSIENGQF
TRBV28	TRBJ2-1	ASSSPTSGFTDEQF
TRBV2	TRBJ2-5	ASRQLGETQY